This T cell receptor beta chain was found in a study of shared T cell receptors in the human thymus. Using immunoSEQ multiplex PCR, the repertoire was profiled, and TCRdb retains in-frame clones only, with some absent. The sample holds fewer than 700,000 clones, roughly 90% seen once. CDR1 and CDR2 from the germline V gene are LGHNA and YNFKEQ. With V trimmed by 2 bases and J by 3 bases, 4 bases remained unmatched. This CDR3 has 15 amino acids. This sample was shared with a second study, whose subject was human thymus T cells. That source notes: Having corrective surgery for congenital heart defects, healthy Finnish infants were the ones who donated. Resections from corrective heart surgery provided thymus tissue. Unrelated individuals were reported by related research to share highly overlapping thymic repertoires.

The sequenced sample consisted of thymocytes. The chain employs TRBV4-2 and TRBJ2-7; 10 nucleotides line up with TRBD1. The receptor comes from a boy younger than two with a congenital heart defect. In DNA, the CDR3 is TGTGCCAGCAGCCAACACGGACAGGGGGTCTACGAGCAGTACTTC. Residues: CASSQHGQGVYEQYF.